This is a list of T cell receptor beta chains from one sample in a study of T cell changes during pregnancy in multiple sclerosis. TCRdb's copy holds only in-frame clones and misses some; the assay was immunoSEQ multiplex PCR. Of some 110,000 clones listed, 80% to 95% are singletons. The sample consisted of peripheral blood, taken in the third trimester of pregnancy. These receptors were collected from a female donor with multiple sclerosis, enrolled in a pregnancy study. CDR3s include the opening cysteine and the closing phenylalanine or tryptophan. Each record gives: J gene, D gene, V gene, CDR3 protein. A D gene is named only where the DNA matches it firmly.

TRBJ2-5	TRBD1	TRBV5-4	CASSFTGEETQYF
TRBJ1-1	-	TRBV4-2	CASSQDGRSNTEAFF
TRBJ1-1	-	TRBV29-1	CSLGPGTEAFF
TRBJ2-4	TRBD2	TRBV28	CASSPDGEGDIQYF
TRBJ2-5	TRBD2	TRBV7-9	CASSEAGDRETQYF
TRBJ1-2	-	TRBV5-4	CASSTPGGYGYTF
TRBJ1-2	-	TRBV15	CATSREGGILNYGYTF
TRBJ1-4	-	TRBV11-2	CASSAQGFREKLFF
TRBJ1-2	-	TRBV11-2	CASSLDGQANYGYTF
TRBJ2-4	TRBD2	TRBV6-5	CASSTPSGGTYF
TRBJ1-5	-	TRBV10-2	CASTQGNQPQHF
TRBJ2-2	TRBD2	TRBV27	CASSLGLAGRNTGELFF
TRBJ1-2	-	TRBV28	CAIYTGNYGYTF
TRBJ2-5	TRBD2	TRBV5-1	CASSWGLAGGIQETQYF
TRBJ2-2	-	TRBV15	CATSGHNTGELFF
TRBJ1-2	-	TRBV7-9	CASSFDIANYGYTF
TRBJ2-5	-	TRBV29-1	CSVGPGEGTQYF
TRBJ1-5	TRBD1	TRBV28	CASSFPGQGINQPQHF
TRBJ2-5	TRBD2	TRBV6-1	CASSGPRAGEFRETQYF
TRBJ2-7	-	TRBV5-1	CASSLTGIEPYEQYF
TRBJ2-6	TRBD1	TRBV6-4	CASSPDRETGANVLTF
TRBJ2-7	-	TRBV28	CASSLPGRSYEQYF
TRBJ1-4	-	TRBV30	CAWRRGPNEKLFF
TRBJ1-5	TRBD1	TRBV19	CASSAHRGNSNQPQHF
TRBJ1-1	-	TRBV28	CASRPQKEGTEAFF
TRBJ2-2	TRBD2	TRBV7-3	CASSSGLVYTGELFF
TRBJ1-2	TRBD1	TRBV30	CAWSRQGLGYGYTF
TRBJ1-1	-	TRBV5-8	CASSLGFSMNTEAFF
TRBJ1-6	-	TRBV11-2	CASSLEGGNSPLHF
TRBJ1-6	-	TRBV27	CASSLGGEGGSPLHF
TRBJ2-5	TRBD1	TRBV15	CATSRGTGGAQYQETQYF
TRBJ2-3	TRBD2	TRBV10-3	CATAASGSEDTQYF
TRBJ2-7	-	TRBV29-1	CSVVSGTPYEQYF
TRBJ1-2	-	TRBV5-1	CASSLEGSTRGYTF
TRBJ1-1	-	TRBV5-6	CASSLDRRTEAFF
TRBJ1-5	-	TRBV29-1	CSVGSGSNQPQHF
TRBJ2-5	TRBD1	TRBV7-8	CASSTGTGQKTQYF
TRBJ2-2	TRBD2	TRBV2	CASRAPLAGGRTGELFF
TRBJ2-3	TRBD1	TRBV15	CATSIGTGSTDTQYF
TRBJ2-3	-	TRBV27	CASSFRQGTDTQYF
TRBJ2-1	TRBD2	TRBV4-1	CASSQYLAGSYNEQFF
TRBJ2-7	TRBD1	TRBV6-5	CASSQGQLYEQYF
TRBJ1-3	-	TRBV10-3	CAIRVDRSSGNTIYF
TRBJ1-1	-	TRBV5-6	CASSLGPRETEAFF
TRBJ2-1	-	TRBV5-6	CASSLASYEQFF
TRBJ1-2	-	TRBV30	CAWDSRLYGYTF
TRBJ2-1	-	TRBV4-1	CASSPTQGLGLVAYNEQFF
TRBJ1-4	-	TRBV6-6	CASSFEGPAFNEKLFF
TRBJ2-5	-	TRBV2	CASSRDIPQETQYF
TRBJ2-2	TRBD2	TRBV2	CASYLRGGNTGELFF
TRBJ1-2	-	TRBV7-9	CASSPGAGGYTF
TRBJ2-7	TRBD2	TRBV14	CASSMGLAGDEQYF